The entry that follows covers one T cell receptor beta chain sequence. The antigen is unknown. Method: immunoSEQ multiplex PCR; TCRdb's copy keeps in-frame clones and lacks some. The table has 1.5 million to 2.5 million clones, about 95% seen once; the top ten hold 1% to 1.5%. Naive CD8 cells, CD45RO-negative and positively selected for CCR7, excluded terminally differentiated effector memory CD45RA+ cells. Germline CDR1 reads WSHSY; CDR2 reads SAAADI. Trimming at V came to 5 bases and at J to 5 bases, leaving 1 base not matched to a gene. The CDR3 contains 13 residues. The data were obtained in a study of shared clonotypes between healthy human individuals. Broader study findings: Depth of sequencing was expected to influence donor clonotype sharing. Naive subsets usually exceeded memory subsets in estimated richness. What rarefaction showed was incomplete sorted-subset sequencing despite large depth. Generation probabilities of non-shared clonotypes were lower (relative to those shared by all four donors).

Sequencing input: naive CD8+ T cells sorted from blood. The TCR sequence derives from a man younger than 35 in good health. V gene TRBV10-2 combines with J gene TRBJ2-3, with 10 bases fitting TRBD1. The CDR3 is CASSWTGGDTQYF. The CDR3 DNA is TGCGCCAGCAGTTGGACAGGGGGAGATACGCAGTATTTT.